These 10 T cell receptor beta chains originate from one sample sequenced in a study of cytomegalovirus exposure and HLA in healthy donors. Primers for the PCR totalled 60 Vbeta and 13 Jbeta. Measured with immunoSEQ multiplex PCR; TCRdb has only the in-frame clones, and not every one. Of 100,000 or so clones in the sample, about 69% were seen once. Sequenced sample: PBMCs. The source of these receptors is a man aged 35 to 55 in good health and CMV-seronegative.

CDR3 bases: TGCGCCAGCAGCATGGGACTAGCGGGGGGCTACCAAGAGACCCAGTACTTC. It is translated as CASSMGLAGGYQETQYF. The chain employs TRBV5-1 and TRBJ2-5; TRBD2 agrees at 15 bases. CDR1 and CDR2 (germline): SGHRS, YFSETQ. The junction had 4 bases not matched to a gene; V was cut back by 4 bases and J by 0 bases. The CDR3 spans 17 residues.

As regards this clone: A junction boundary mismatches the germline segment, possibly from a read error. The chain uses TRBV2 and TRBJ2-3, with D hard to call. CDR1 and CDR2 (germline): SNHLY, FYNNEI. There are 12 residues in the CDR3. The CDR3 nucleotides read TGTGCCAGCAGTGACGGAACAGCTACGCAGTATTTT. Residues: CASSDGTATQYF.

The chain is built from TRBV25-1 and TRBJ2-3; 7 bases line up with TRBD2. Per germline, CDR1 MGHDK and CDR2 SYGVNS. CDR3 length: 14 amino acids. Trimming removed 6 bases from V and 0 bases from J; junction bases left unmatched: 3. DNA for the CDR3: TGTGCCAGCAGGGGAGGGGTTAGCACAGATACGCAGTATTTT. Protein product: CASRGGVSTDTQYF.

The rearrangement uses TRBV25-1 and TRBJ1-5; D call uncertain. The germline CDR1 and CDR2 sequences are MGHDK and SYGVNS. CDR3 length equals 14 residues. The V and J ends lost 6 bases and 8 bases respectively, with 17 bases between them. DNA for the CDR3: TGTGCCAGCAGGAGGACTGCCGTTCCCGAGCCCCAGCATTTT. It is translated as CASRRTAVPEPQHF.

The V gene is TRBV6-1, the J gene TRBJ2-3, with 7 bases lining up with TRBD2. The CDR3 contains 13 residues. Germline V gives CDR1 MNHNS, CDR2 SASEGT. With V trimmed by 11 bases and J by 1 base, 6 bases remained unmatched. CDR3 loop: CAHGTSGTDTQYF. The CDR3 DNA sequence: TGTGCCCACGGTACTAGCGGCACAGATACGCAGTATTTT.

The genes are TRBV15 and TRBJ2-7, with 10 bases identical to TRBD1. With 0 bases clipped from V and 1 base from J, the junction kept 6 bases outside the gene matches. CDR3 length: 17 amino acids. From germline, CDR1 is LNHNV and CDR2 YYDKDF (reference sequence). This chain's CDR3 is CATSRDGGQGGSYEQYF. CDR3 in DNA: TGTGCCACCAGCAGAGATGGCGGACAGGGGGGGTCCTACGAGCAGTACTTC.

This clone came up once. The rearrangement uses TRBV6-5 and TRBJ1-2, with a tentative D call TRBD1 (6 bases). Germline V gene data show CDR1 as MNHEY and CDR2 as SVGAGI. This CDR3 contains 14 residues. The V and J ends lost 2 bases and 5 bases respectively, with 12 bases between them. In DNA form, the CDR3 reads TGTGCCAGCAGTTACCAGGGGATAGGATATGGCTACACCTTC. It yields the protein CASSYQGIGYGYTF.

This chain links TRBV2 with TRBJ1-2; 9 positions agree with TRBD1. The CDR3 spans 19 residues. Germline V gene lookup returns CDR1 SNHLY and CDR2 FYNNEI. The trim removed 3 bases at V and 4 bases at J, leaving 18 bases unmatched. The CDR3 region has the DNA TGTGCCAGCAGTGATAGTTTTTTCGAGGGACAGGGATCATCCTATGGCTACACCTTC. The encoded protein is CASSDSFFEGQGSSYGYTF.

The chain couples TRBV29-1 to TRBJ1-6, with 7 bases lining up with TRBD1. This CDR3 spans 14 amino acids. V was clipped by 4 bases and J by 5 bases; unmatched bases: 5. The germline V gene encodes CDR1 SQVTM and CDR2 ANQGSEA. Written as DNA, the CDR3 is TGCAGCGTTGGGGGTGGGACAGATAATTCACCCCTCCACTTT. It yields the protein CSVGGGTDNSPLHF.

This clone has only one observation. The CDR3 bases are TGCGCCAGCAGTGATCCCCAGGGTGGGGCTAATGAAAAACTGTTTTTT. Its protein product is CASSDPQGGANEKLFF. The chain recombines TRBV10-2 with TRBJ1-4, with D perhaps TRBD1 (5 bases). The CDR3 loop spans 16 amino acids. Deletions cut 3 bases from V and 3 bases from J, with 14 bases between. Germline CDR1 reads WSHSY; CDR2 reads SAAADI.